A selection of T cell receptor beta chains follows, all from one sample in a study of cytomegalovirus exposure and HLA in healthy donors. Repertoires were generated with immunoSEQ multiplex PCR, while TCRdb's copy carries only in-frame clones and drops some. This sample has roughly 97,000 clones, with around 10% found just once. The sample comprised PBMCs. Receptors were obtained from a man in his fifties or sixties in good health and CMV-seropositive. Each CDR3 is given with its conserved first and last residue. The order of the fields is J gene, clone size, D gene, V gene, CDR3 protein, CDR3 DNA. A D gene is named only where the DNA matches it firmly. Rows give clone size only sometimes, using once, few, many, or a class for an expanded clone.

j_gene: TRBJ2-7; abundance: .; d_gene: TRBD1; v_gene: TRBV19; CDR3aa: CASSTQGAPYEQYF; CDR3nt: TGTGCCAGTAGTACCCAGGGGGCCCCCTACGAGCAGTACTTC
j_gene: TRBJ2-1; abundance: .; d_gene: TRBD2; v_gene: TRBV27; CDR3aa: CASSPRGLAGLKQFF; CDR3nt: TGTGCCAGCAGTCCCCGGGGACTAGCGGGGTTGAAGCAGTTCTTC
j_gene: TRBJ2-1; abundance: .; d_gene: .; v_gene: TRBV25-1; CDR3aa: CASPEPSHEQFF; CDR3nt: TGTGCCAGCCCGGAGCCGTCCCATGAGCAGTTCTTC
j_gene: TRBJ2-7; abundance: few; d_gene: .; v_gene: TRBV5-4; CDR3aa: CASSLFGQGFSYEQYF; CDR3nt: TGTGCCAGCAGCTTGTTCGGGCAGGGGTTCTCCTACGAGCAGTACTTC
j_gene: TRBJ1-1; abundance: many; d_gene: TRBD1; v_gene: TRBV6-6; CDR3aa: CASNSGQGILNTEAFF; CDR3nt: TGTGCCAGCAATTCGGGACAGGGGATTCTGAACACTGAAGCTTTCTTT
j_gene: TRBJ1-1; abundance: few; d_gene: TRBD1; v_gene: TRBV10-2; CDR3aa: CASRTGDGLAFF; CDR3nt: TGCGCCAGCAGAACAGGGGATGGATTAGCTTTCTTT
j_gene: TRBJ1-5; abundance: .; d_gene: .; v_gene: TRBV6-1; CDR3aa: CASSETGNNQPQHF; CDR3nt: TGTGCCAGCAGTGAAACAGGGAACAATCAGCCCCAGCATTTT
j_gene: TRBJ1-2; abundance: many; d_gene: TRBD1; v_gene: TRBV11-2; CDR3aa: CASSLDRADGYTF; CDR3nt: TGTGCCAGCAGTTTGGACAGGGCTGATGGCTACACCTTC
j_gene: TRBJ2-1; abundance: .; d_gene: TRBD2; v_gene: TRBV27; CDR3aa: CASSVGAGGTDNEQFF; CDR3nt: TGTGCCAGCAGTGTCGGGGCGGGAGGAACTGACAATGAGCAGTTCTTC
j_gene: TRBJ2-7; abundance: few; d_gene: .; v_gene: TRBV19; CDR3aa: CASSSSGSTSYEQYF; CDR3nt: TGTGCCAGTAGTAGCTCAGGGTCCACCTCCTACGAGCAGTACTTC
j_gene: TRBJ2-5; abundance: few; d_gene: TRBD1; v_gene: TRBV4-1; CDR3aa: CASSGTGGKIETQYF; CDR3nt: TGCGCCAGCAGCGGGACAGGGGGAAAAATAGAGACCCAGTACTTC
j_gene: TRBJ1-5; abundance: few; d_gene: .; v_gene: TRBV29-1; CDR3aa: CSVGKGSNQPQHF; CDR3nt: TGCAGCGTCGGGAAGGGTTCCAATCAGCCCCAGCATTTT
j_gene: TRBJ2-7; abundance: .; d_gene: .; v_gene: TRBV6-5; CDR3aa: CASSTGGLSYEQYF; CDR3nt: TGTGCCAGCAGTACTGGCGGCCTCTCCTACGAGCAGTACTTC
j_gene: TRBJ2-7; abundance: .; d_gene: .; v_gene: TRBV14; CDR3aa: CASSQALHTSYEQYF; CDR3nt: TGTGCCAGCAGCCAAGCCCTGCATACTAGCTACGAGCAGTACTTC
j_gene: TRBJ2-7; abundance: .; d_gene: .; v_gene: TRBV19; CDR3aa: CASRDYSYEQYF; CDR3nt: TGTGCCAGTAGGGACTACAGCTACGAGCAGTACTTC
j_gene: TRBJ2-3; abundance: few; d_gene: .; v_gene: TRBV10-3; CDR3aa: CAGRTTDTQYF; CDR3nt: TGTGCCGGGAGGACAACAGATACGCAGTATTTT
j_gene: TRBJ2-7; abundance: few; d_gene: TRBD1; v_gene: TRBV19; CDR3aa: CASSPRQGAYEQYF; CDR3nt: TGTGCCAGTAGTCCCCGACAGGGGGCGTACGAGCAGTACTTC